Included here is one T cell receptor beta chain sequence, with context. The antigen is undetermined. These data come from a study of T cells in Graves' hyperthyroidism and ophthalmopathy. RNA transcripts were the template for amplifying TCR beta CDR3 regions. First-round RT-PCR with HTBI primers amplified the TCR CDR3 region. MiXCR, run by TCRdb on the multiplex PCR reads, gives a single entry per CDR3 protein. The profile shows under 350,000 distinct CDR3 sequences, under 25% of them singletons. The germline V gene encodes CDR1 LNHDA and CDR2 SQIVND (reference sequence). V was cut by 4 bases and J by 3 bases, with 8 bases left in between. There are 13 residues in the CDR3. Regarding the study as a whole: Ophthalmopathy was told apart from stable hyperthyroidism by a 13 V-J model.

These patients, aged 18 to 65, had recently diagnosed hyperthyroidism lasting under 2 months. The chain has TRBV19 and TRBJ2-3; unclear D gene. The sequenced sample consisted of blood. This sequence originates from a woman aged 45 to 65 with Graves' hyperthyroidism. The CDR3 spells CASSTLETDTQYF. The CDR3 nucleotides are TGTGCCAGTAGTACACTGGAGACAGATACGCAGTATTTT.